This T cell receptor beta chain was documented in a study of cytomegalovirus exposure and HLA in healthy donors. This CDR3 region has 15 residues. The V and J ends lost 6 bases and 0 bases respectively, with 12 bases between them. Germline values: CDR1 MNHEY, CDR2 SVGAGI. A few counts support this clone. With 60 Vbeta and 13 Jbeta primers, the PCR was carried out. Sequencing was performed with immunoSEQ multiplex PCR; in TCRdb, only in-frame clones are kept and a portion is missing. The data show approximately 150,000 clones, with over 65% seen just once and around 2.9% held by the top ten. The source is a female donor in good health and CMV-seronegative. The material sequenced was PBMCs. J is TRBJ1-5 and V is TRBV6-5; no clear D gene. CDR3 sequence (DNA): TGTGCCAGCAGCCAACTACGTAGTAGCAATCAGCCCCAGCATTTT. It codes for CASSQLRSSNQPQHF.